These 20 T cell receptor beta chains share one sample of origin, sequenced in a study of identical twins. TCRdb itself ran the 5' RACE reads through MiXCR, one entry per CDR3 protein. The sample contains 1,800,000 or so distinct CDR3 sequences, about 31% of which appear only once. The specimen sequenced was cord blood. The origin of the receptors is a newborn girl in good health.

This clonotype has only a few counts. The gene calls are TRBV9 and TRBJ2-3, with D possibly being TRBD2 (6 bases). CDR1 SGDLS and CDR2 YYNGEE come from the germline V gene. The CDR3 sequence is 18 residues long. V lost 4 bases to trimming and J lost 4 bases, with 25 bases between them. CDR3 residues: CASSQLTTGTQRADTQYF. As DNA, the CDR3 is TGTGCCAGCAGCCAACTAACGACCGGGACTCAGAGGGCAGATACGCAGTATTTT.

A word on this clonotype: The junction shows a germline mismatch at one end, possibly a read error. The chain is built from TRBV25-1 and TRBJ1-6; 8 bases agree with TRBD1. CDR1 and CDR2 (germline): MGHDK, SYGVNS. The CDR3 runs 14 residues. CDR3 protein: CASRSDRGGSPPHF. The CDR3 DNA is TGTGCCAGCAGAAGCGACAGGGGCGGGTCACCCCCCCACTTT.

The V gene is TRBV20-1, the J gene TRBJ2-3; D might be TRBD1 or TRBD2, each matching 5 bases. The CDR3 loop spans 13 amino acids. The V gene lost 1 base and the J gene lost 6 bases, with 11 bases spanning the gap. CDR1 and CDR2 from the germline V gene are DFQATT and SNEGSKA (reference sequence). DNA for the CDR3: TGCAGTGCTAGAGCGGCCGGGGACGATACGCAGTATTTT. Its protein is CSARAAGDDTQYF.

There are a few counts of this clonotype. This chain joins TRBV7-9 and TRBJ2-7; 7 bases map to TRBD2. Germline loops: CDR1 SEHNR, CDR2 FQNEAQ (reference sequence). CDR3 length equals 14 residues. With 5 bases clipped from V and 3 bases from J, the junction kept 7 bases outside the gene matches. The chain's CDR3 is CASSLRDYLYEQYF. The CDR3, as DNA: TGTGCCAGCAGCCTCCGGGACTACCTCTACGAGCAGTACTTC.

The V call is TRBV20-1, the J call TRBJ2-3, with D possibly TRBD2 on 6 matching bases. The germline V gene has CDR1 DFQATT and CDR2 SNEGSKA (reference sequence). The CDR3 contains 15 residues. V was pared by 5 bases and J by 1 base, with 16 bases between. The CDR3 loop reads CSAGLTLLGTDTQYF. DNA of the CDR3: TGCAGTGCTGGACTAACTCTACTTGGCACAGATACGCAGTATTTT.

J is TRBJ2-5 and V is TRBV5-1; TRBD2 matches 9 bases. Trimming cost V 5 bases and J 5 bases; bases outside gene matches: 10. Germline-derived CDR1 and CDR2 are SGHRS and YFSETQ. This CDR3 comprises 15 residues. The CDR3 loop reads CASSVSGSPGETQYF. Written as DNA, the CDR3 is TGCGCCAGCAGTGTTAGCGGGAGCCCCGGGGAGACCCAGTACTTC.

This clonotype has just a few counts. V gene TRBV21-1 combines with J gene TRBJ1-2; TRBD1 is the table's D call, not checked against the DNA. TRBV21-1 is a pseudogene. This CDR3 is built from 13 residues. CDR3 coding DNA: TGTGCCAGCAGTCACCGGGACACCTATGGCTACACCTTC. Translation gives CASSHRDTYGYTF.

This clonotype was seen only a few times. This chain joins TRBV21-1 and TRBJ2-4; TRBD1 is taken as the D call from the table, unchecked against the DNA. TRBV21-1 is flagged as a pseudogene. The CDR3 runs 13 residues. CDR3 protein: CASSKGQGNIQYF. CDR3 bases: TGTGCCAGCAGCAAAGGACAGGGGAACATTCAGTACTTC.

V is TRBV30 and J is TRBJ2-7; no clear D gene. The ends were cut back, 2 bases at V and 0 bases at J, with 5 bases in the middle. The length of the CDR3 is 12 residues. CDR1 and CDR2 (germline): GTSNPN, SVGIG (reference sequence). The DNA for the CDR3 is TGTGCCTGGAGTTCCCCCTCCTACGAGCAGTACTTC. Its translation is CAWSSPSYEQYF.

The chain combines TRBV10-3 with TRBJ2-2, with D possibly matching TRBD2 (5 bases). V was trimmed by 4 bases and J by 6 bases, leaving 6 bases between them. Per germline, CDR1 ENHRY and CDR2 SYGVKD. The CDR3 covers 12 residues. Here the CDR3 reads CAISGLSGELFF. In DNA form, the CDR3 reads TGTGCCATCAGTGGACTATCCGGGGAGCTGTTTTTT.

The J gene is TRBJ1-2, the V gene TRBV6-6, with D unclear. Between the trimmed V and J ends, which lost 6 bases and 7 bases, there was a span of 18 bases. The CDR3 runs to 14 residues. CDR1 MNHNY and CDR2 SVGAGI come from the germline V gene (reference sequence). CDR3 DNA sequence: TGTGCCAGCAGCCTTCAACGAAACGGCGCTGGCTACACCTTC. This translates into CASSLQRNGAGYTF.

The chain combines TRBV27 with TRBJ2-4; 7 bases are a match to TRBD2. Trimming cost V 5 bases and J 0 bases; bases outside gene matches: 7. Germline V lookup: CDR1 MNHEY, CDR2 SMNVEV (reference sequence). The CDR3 covers 16 residues. The CDR3, as DNA: TGTGCCAGCAGTATACTTAGCGGGCTAGCCAAAAACATTCAGTACTTC. This gives the protein CASSILSGLAKNIQYF.

About this clonotype itself: A single base separates this from a much larger clone, so it may be a read error. The J gene is TRBJ2-1, the V gene TRBV4-1; D remains unclear. The end of the DNA fits TRBJ2-7 better, so the J call may be wrong. CDR1 is MGHRA and CDR2 is YSYEKL in the germline V gene. There are 15 residues in the CDR3. CDR3 loop: CASSQERPSYNEQYF. For the CDR3, the DNA is TGCGCCAGCAGCCAAGAAAGGCCCTCCTACAATGAGCAGTACTTC.

With regard to this clonotype: Sequence at one end of the junction differs from germline and may be a read error. The chain employs TRBV6-2 or TRBV6-3 and TRBJ2-1, with 10 nucleotides matching TRBD1. Germline lookup yields CDR1 MNHEY and CDR2 SVGEGT. The CDR3 runs 14 residues. The CDR3 DNA reads TGTGCCGGCAGTTACACGGGACAGGGGACAAAGCAGTTCTTC. It encodes CAGSYTGQGTKQFF.

This sequence joins TRBV7-2 and TRBJ1-1; D not resolved. The V and J ends lost 3 bases and 1 base respectively, with 9 bases between them. Germline loops: CDR1 SGHTA, CDR2 FQGNSA. CDR3 length: 14 amino acids. CDR3 protein: CASSFTLQNTEAFF. The CDR3 bases are TGTGCCAGCAGCTTTACACTACAGAACACTGAAGCTTTCTTT.

V gene TRBV3-1 combines with J gene TRBJ2-1; D gene ambiguous. V lost 1 base to trimming and J lost 5 bases, with 6 bases between them. The CDR3 has 13 residues. Germline CDR1 is LGHDT and CDR2 is YNNKEL (reference sequence). The CDR3 sequence is CASSQVTNNEQFF. CDR3 DNA sequence: TGTGCCAGCAGCCAAGTTACCAACAATGAGCAGTTCTTC.

This clonotype was counted between two and nine times. The V gene is TRBV20-1, the J gene TRBJ1-6; no definite D call. The CDR3 totals 15 residues. Per germline, CDR1 DFQATT and CDR2 SNEGSKA (reference sequence). The V and J ends lost 1 base and 4 bases respectively, with 11 bases between them. The CDR3 nucleotides read TGCAGTGCTAGAGTACTATTGGATTATAATTCACCCCTCCACTTT. Its translation is CSARVLLDYNSPLHF.

This clonotype was seen a few times. At one end the junction does not follow the germline gene, possibly because of a read error. The rearrangement joins TRBV15 to TRBJ2-7; possibly TRBD1 for D (5 bases). Germline assignment: CDR1 LNHNV and CDR2 YYDKDF (reference sequence). The CDR3 spans 13 residues. Here the CDR3 reads CTTSRDQGNEQYF. CDR3 sequence (DNA): TGTACCACCAGCAGAGATCAGGGAAACGAGCAGTACTTC.

The genes are TRBV10-3 and TRBJ1-5, with D tentatively TRBD1 (6 bases). Trimming shortened V by 8 bases and J by 1 base, and 9 bases separated the two germline ends. Germline CDR1 reads ENHRY; CDR2 reads SYGVKD. The CDR3 sequence is 13 residues long. The chain's CDR3 is CAIAGASNQPQHF. The CDR3 region has the DNA TGTGCCATCGCAGGGGCGAGCAATCAGCCCCAGCATTTT.

This clonotype turned up a few times. This chain uses TRBV7-2 with TRBJ2-5; TRBD2 agrees at 10 bases. This CDR3 comprises 17 residues. V lost 2 bases to trimming and J lost 2 bases; unmatched junction nucleotides: 8. CDR1 and CDR2 (germline): SGHTA, FQGNSA. CDR3: CASSLPTLAGAQETQYF. Here the CDR3 DNA reads TGTGCCAGCAGCTTACCAACTCTAGCGGGAGCTCAAGAGACCCAGTACTTC. Based on the CDR3 plus reference TRBV7-2 and TRBJ2-5, the full variable domain is GAGVSQSPSNKVTEKGKDVELRCDPISGHTALYWYRQSLGQGLEFLIYFQGNSAPDKSGLPSDRFSAERTGGSVSTLTIQRTQQEDSAVYLCASSLPTLAGAQETQYFGPGTRLLVL.